The clone carrying this T cell receptor (beta chain) has a handful of counts. Its target is unknown. This record belongs to a study of yellow fever vaccine responses in identical twins. Study-level points and caveats: Twins reportedly mounted vaccine T cell responses that seemed partly convergent, partly personalized.

Each CDR3 protein gets one entry after TCRdb re-called the RT-PCR reads with MiXCR. The table lists roughly 870 distinct CDR3 sequences, over 70% of them singletons. The CDR3 is 14 residues long. CDR1 is SGHNT, CDR2 YENEEA, per germline. Trimming pared 2 bases from V and 9 bases from J, leaving 14 bases between. The sequenced sample was T cells from blood (PBMCs), unsorted or a sorted subset (not recorded which), obtained before or after yellow fever vaccination (not recorded which). The genes are TRBV11-3 and TRBJ2-1, with a possible D match to TRBD2 (7 bases). The TCR was taken from a female donor who received the yellow fever vaccine. CDR3: CASSLLGGDSEQFF. In nucleotides, the CDR3 is TGTGCCAGCAGCTTATTAGGGGGGGATAGTGAGCAGTTCTTC.